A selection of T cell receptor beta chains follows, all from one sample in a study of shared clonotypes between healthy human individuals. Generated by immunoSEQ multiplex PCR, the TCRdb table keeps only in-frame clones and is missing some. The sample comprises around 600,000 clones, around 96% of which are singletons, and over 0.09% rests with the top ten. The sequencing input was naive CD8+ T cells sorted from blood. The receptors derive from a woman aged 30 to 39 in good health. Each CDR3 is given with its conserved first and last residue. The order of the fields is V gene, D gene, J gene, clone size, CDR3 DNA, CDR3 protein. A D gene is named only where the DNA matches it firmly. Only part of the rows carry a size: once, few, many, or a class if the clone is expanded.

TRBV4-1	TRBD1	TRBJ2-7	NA	TGCGCCAGCAGTCCGACAGGGGCCGAGCAGTACTTC	CASSPTGAEQYF
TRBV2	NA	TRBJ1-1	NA	TGTGCCAGCAGGACTGCGGATTCCCTCCTGAACACTGAAGCTTTCTTT	CASRTADSLLNTEAFF
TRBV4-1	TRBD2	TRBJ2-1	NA	TGCGCCAGCAGCCAGGGGACTAGTCCCTACAATGAGCAGTTCTTC	CASSQGTSPYNEQFF
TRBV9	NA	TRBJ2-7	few	TGTGCCAGCAACAACGGGGCTTACGAGCAGTACTTC	CASNNGAYEQYF
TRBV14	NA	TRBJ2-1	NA	TGTGCCAGCAGCCAAGATGCCCTTGCGGCCGAGCAGTTCTTC	CASSQDALAAEQFF
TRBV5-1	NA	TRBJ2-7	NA	TGCGCCAGCAGCTTCGGGAACGAGCAGTACTTC	CASSFGNEQYF
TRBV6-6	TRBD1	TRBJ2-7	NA	TGTGCCAGCAGCGGCGGACAGGCCTCCTACGAGCAGTACTTC	CASSGGQASYEQYF
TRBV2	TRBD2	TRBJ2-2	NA	TGTGCCAGCAGTGATATTCCCCTAGCGGGAGTAGGAACCGGGGAGCTGTTTTTT	CASSDIPLAGVGTGELFF
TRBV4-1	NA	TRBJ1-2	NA	TGCGCCAGCAGCCAAGATCTATATAGAGGGCCTGCTAACTATGGCTACACCTTC	CASSQDLYRGPANYGYTF
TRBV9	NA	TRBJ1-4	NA	TGTGCCAGCAGCGCCCCCCAACACCTTGGGTCGAATTATGAAAAACTGTTTTTT	CASSAPQHLGSNYEKLFF
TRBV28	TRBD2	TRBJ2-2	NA	TGTGCCAGCAGGCGAGCGGGAGAAAACACCGGGGAGCTGTTTTTT	CASRRAGENTGELFF
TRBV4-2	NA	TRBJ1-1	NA	TGTGCCAGCAGCCAACAGGCCGGCACTGAAGCTTTCTTT	CASSQQAGTEAFF
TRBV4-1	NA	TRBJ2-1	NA	TGCGCCAGCAGCCAAGACGGGGGATCCTACAATGAGCAGTTCTTC	CASSQDGGSYNEQFF
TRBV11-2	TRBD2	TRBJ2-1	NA	TGTGCCAGCAGCTTGGAACTAGCGGGAGGCTACAATGAGCAGTTCTTC	CASSLELAGGYNEQFF
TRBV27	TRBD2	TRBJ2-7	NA	TGTGCCAGCAGTTTATCGGCGGGAGGGCCTAGGTACGAGCAGTACTTC	CASSLSAGGPRYEQYF
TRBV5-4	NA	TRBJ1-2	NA	TGTGCCAGCAGCTCCCCCGGGACGGGGAACTATGGCTACACCTTC	CASSSPGTGNYGYTF
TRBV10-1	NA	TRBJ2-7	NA	TGCGCCAGCCCGCAGGGGGGTCTCTGGCAGTACTTC	CASPQGGLWQYF
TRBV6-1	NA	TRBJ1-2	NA	TGTGCCAGCAGTGAAGCCGGGACCCCATATGGCTACACCTTC	CASSEAGTPYGYTF
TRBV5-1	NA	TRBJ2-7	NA	TGCGCCAGCAGCTTGGGAGGTAGCTCCATCTCCTACGAGCAGTACTTC	CASSLGGSSISYEQYF
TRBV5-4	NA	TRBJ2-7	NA	TGTGCCAGCAGCACTTCCCTCGGACGGGTACAATCCTACGAGCAGTACTTC	CASSTSLGRVQSYEQYF
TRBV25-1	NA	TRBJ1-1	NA	TGTGCCAGCACTTCCAGGGCCGTAGGGAACACTGAAGCTTTCTTT	CASTSRAVGNTEAFF
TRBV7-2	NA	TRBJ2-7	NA	TGTGCCAGCAGCTCAACTGCTTGGGGGGCAGGCGAGCAGTACTTC	CASSSTAWGAGEQYF
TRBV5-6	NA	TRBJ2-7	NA	TGTGCCAGCAGCTTTCTAGCGTGGCCCTACGAGCAGTACTTC	CASSFLAWPYEQYF
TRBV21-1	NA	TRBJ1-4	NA	TGTGCCAGCAGCCCCCGGCGGTCAACTAATGAAAAACTGTTTTTT	CASSPRRSTNEKLFF
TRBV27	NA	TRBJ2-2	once	TGTGCCAGCAGTTTATTGACTACAGGGACCGGGGAGCTGTTTTTT	CASSLLTTGTGELFF